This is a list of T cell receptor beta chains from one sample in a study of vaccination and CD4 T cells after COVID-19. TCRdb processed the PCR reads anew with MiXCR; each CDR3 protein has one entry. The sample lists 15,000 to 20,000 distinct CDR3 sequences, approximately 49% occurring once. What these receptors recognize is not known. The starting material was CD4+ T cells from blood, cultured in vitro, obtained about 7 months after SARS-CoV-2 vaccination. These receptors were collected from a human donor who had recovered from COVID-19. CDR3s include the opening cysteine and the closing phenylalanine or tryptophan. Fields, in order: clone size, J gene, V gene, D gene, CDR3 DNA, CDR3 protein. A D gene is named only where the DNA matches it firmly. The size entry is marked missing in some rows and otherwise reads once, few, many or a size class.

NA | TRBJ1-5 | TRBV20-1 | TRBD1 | TGCAGTGCTGTCCGGGACAGCGATCAGCCCCAGCATTTT | CSAVRDSDQPQHF
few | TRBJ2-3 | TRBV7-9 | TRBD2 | TGTGCCAGCAGCTTTAGCGTGGCGGGAGGGCCTTGGTATTTT | CASSFSVAGGPWYF
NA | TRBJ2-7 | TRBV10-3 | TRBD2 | TGTGCCATCAGAACTAGCGGGGGGGCGGATTACGAGCAGTACTTC | CAIRTSGGADYEQYF
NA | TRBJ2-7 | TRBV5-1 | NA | TGCGCCAGCAGCTTCCGGGAGACCTCCTACGAGCAGTACTTC | CASSFRETSYEQYF
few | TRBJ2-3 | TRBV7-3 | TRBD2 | TGTGCCAGCAGCGCAGGCGCGGGGGCAGATACGCAGTATTTT | CASSAGAGADTQYF
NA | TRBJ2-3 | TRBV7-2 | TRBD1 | TGTGCCAGCAGCTTGACAGGGACCACAGATACGCAGTATTTT | CASSLTGTTDTQYF
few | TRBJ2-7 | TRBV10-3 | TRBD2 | TGTGCCATCAGTCTGACTAGCGGGAGTGCCTACGAGCAGTACTTC | CAISLTSGSAYEQYF
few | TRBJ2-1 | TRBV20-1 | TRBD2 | TGCAGTGCTGACACTAGCGGGGCAAACAATGAGCAGTTCTTC | CSADTSGANNEQFF
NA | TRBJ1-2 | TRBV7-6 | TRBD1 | TGTGCCAGCAGCTTAGCGCGGGACACTATCGGACAGGGGCGATATAACTATGGCTACACCTTC | CASSLARDTIGQGRYNYGYTF
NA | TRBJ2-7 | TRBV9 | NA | TGTGCCAGCAGCCCAGCCTCCTACGAGCAGTACTTC | CASSPASYEQYF
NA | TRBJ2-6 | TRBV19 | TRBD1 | TGTGCCAGTAGTCAGGGGGCTGGGGCCAACGTCCTGACTTTC | CASSQGAGANVLTF
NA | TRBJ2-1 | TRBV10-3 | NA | TGTGCCATCAGTGAGGGGACGAGCTCCTACAATGAGCAGTTCTTC | CAISEGTSSYNEQFF
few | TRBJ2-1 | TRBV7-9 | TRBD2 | TGTGCCAGCAGCTTAATGGCGGGAGGGCACAATGAGCAGTTCTTC | CASSLMAGGHNEQFF
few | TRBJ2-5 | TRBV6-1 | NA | TGTGCCGGACACCGGGAGCAAGAGACCCAGTACTTC | CAGHREQETQYF
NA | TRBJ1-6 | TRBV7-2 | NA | TGTGCCAGCAGCTTGCAGGGATATAATTCACCCCTCCACTTT | CASSLQGYNSPLHF
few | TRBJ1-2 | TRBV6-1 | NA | TGTGCCAGCAGGCAATGGGTATTGGGGGATGGCTACACCTTC | CASRQWVLGDGYTF
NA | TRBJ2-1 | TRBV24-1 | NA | TGTGCCACCAGTGATACCGGGCGTCTCAATGAGCAGTTCTTC | CATSDTGRLNEQFF
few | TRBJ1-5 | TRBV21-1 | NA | TGTGCCAGCGGCTGGCAGCCCCAGCATTTT | CASGWQPQHF
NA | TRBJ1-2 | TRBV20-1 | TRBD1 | TGCAGTGCTAGGAGGGGGCCGGTCTATGGCTACACCTTC | CSARRGPVYGYTF
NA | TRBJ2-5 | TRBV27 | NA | TGTGCCAGGGAAGAGACCCAGTACTTC | CAREETQYF
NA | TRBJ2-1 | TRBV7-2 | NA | TGTGCCAGCAGCTTAGTTCCCCTCGGTGAGCAGTTCTTC | CASSLVPLGEQFF
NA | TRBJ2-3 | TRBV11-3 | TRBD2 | TGTGCCAGCAGCTTAGCATCGACTAGCGGGGGGACAGATACGCAGTATTTT | CASSLASTSGGTDTQYF
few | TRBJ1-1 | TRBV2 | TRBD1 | TGTGCCAGCAGTGATGGGACAGGGGTGGTTCGCGCTGAAGCTTTCTTT | CASSDGTGVVRAEAFF
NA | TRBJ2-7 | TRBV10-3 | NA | TGTGCCATCAGTGAGTCCCGGACACACAACTCCTACGAGCAGTACTTC | CAISESRTHNSYEQYF
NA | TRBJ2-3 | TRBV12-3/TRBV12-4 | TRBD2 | TGTGCCAGCAGTTTTGTGCGGGGAGGGAGTGATACGCAGTATTTT | CASSFVRGGSDTQYF
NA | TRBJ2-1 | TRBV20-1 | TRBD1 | TGCAGTGCCCGGGACAGGCCGGGCTCCTACAATGAGCAGTTCTTC | CSARDRPGSYNEQFF
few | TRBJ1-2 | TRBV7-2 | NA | TGTGCCAGCAGCTTAGACTCTGGATCCTATGGCTACACCTTC | CASSLDSGSYGYTF
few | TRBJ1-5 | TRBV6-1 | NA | TGTGCCAGCAGGAGACATGGGAGCAATCAGCCCCAGCATTTT | CASRRHGSNQPQHF
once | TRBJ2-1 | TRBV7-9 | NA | TGTGCCAGCAGCTTAGAAGAGGGCTCCCCGCAGTTCTTC | CASSLEEGSPQFF
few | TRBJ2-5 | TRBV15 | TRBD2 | TGTGCCACCAGCCTCGTGCGGGGGGTGATGGGAGAGACCCAGTACTTC | CATSLVRGVMGETQYF
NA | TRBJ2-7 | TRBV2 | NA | TGTGCCAGCAGGTCGGTCGGGACGAAGCAGTACTTC | CASRSVGTKQYF
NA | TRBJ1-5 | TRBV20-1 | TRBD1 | TGCAGTGCTAGAGTCCCGGGGACAGGAGCTCAGCCCCAGCATTTT | CSARVPGTGAQPQHF
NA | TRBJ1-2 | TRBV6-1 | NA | TGTGCCAGCAGTGAATACGGGGGCGGGGGCTACACCTTC | CASSEYGGGGYTF
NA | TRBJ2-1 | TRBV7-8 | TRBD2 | TGTGCCAGCAGCCCGCCGGGGGGTATCGGTAATGAGCAGTTCTTC | CASSPPGGIGNEQFF
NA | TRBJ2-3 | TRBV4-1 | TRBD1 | TGCGCCAGCAGCCCCCAGACAGGGGCCACAGATACGCAGTATTTT | CASSPQTGATDTQYF
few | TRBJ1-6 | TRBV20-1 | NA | TGCAGTGCTACCAAGGGCAGGGCCGATGATTCACCCCTCCACTTT | CSATKGRADDSPLHF
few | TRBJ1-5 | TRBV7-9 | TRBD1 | TGTGCCACTATTACAGGGGAGGGTCAGCCCCAGCATTTT | CATITGEGQPQHF
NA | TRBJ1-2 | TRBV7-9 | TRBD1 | TGTGCCAGCGCGGGGGGGGGACAGGGGACCTATGGCTACACCTTC | CASAGGGQGTYGYTF
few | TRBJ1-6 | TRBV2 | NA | TGTGCCAGCAGCCAAAGCTCCTATAATTCACCCCTCCACTTT | CASSQSSYNSPLHF
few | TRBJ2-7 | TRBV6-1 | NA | TGTGCCAGCAGTAGATCTATATCCGTCTCCTACGAGCAGTACTTC | CASSRSISVSYEQYF
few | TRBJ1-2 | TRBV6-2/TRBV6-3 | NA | TGTGCCAGCAGTTACGGGAGCTATGGCTACACCTTC | CASSYGSYGYTF
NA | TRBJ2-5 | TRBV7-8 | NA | TGTGCCAGCAGCTTAGTTGGAACTTCGTACCAAGAGACCCAGTACTTC | CASSLVGTSYQETQYF
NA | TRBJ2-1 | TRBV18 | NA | TGTGCCAGCCAACGCCTAGGGACGTCGGGCAATGAGCAGTTCTTC | CASQRLGTSGNEQFF
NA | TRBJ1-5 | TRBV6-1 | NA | TGTGCCAGCACTTTTGCGGGGGTGAACAATCAGCCCCAGCATTTT | CASTFAGVNNQPQHF